This T cell receptor beta chain was profiled in a study of CD8 T cells in ankylosing spondylitis. General observations from the study: Past research had described some motif variants in reactive arthritis synovial fluid and blood. The clones that were linked to disease were reported to be significantly enriched in matched synovial fluid samples from ankylosing spondylitis patients.

Germline trimming cut 9 bases from V and 4 bases from J; bases unmatched to any gene: 3. The germline CDR1 and CDR2 sequences are SNHLY and FYNNEI. CDR3 size: 11 residues. Each CDR3 protein gets one entry after TCRdb re-called the 5' RACE reads with MiXCR. The sample holds roughly 160,000 distinct CDR3 sequences, 9.8% seen once. A note on this clonotype: Its antigen is unknown.

This sequence was found in a female donor with ankylosing spondylitis or in good health (not recorded which). The chain combines TRBV2 with TRBJ2-7, with 7 bases aligning to TRBD2. What was sequenced was blood, either unsorted or a sorted T cell fraction (not recorded which). The CDR3 DNA reads TGTGCCAGTCGGACTAGTTACGAGCAGTACTTC. It yields the protein CASRTSYEQYF.